The 19 T cell receptor beta chains below were found in one sample sequenced in a study of identical twins. TCRdb reprocessed the 5' RACE reads with MiXCR, giving one entry per CDR3 protein. The sample consists of 1.5 million or so distinct CDR3 sequences, about 30% of them appearing once. Input material: cord blood. The receptor source for this set is a newborn girl in good health.

This clonotype has more than one count but fewer than ten. The rearrangement joins TRBV4-2 to TRBJ2-4; D remains unclear. From germline, CDR1 is LGHNA and CDR2 YNFKEQ. The CDR3 is made up of 14 amino acids. Trimming left V 3 bases short and J 0 bases short, with 6 bases between. The CDR3 is CASSHPPAKNIQYF. Written as DNA, the CDR3 is TGTGCCAGCAGCCATCCTCCAGCCAAAAACATTCAGTACTTC.

A few counts support this clonotype. This chain connects TRBV7-8 to TRBJ2-1, with TRBD1 matching over 7 bases. Unmatched junction bases numbered 17, after V lost 6 bases and J lost 3 bases. The CDR3 spans 18 residues. Per the germline V gene, CDR1 is SGHVS and CDR2 is FQNEAQ. CDR3 sequence: CASRVTGPRLAGYNEQFF. The CDR3, as DNA: TGTGCCAGCAGAGTGACAGGGCCAAGGCTGGCTGGCTACAATGAGCAGTTCTTC.

This clonotype was detected only a few times. The V and J genes are TRBV6-1 and TRBJ2-3; D gene uncertain. The V end lost 1 base, the J end lost 4 bases, and 9 bases lay between the germline ends. CDR1 and CDR2 from the germline V gene are MNHNS and SASEGT. The CDR3 covers 14 residues. The CDR3 spells CASSEGIGPDTQYF. CDR3 coding DNA: TGTGCCAGCAGTGAAGGTATAGGGCCAGATACGCAGTATTTT.

The V and J genes are TRBV27 and TRBJ2-5; 8 bases are a match to TRBD2. Germline V gene lookup returns CDR1 MNHEY and CDR2 SMNVEV (reference sequence). J gave up 11 bases and V 5 bases, and 16 bases lay outside the gene matches. CDR3 length equals 15 residues. CDR3: CASSPRGLALTSQYF. The CDR3 coding sequence is TGTGCCAGCAGTCCGCGCGGACTAGCTCTAACATCGCAGTACTTC.

A few counts support this clonotype. This may be a read error, as it is one base from a much larger clone. The chain joins TRBV7-9 to TRBJ1-2, with 7 bases identical to TRBD1. The CDR3 extends over 12 amino acids. J gave up 6 bases and V 6 bases, and 4 bases lay outside the gene matches. Germline CDR1 SEHNR, CDR2 FQNEAQ (reference sequence). The CDR3 here is CASSYGQDGYTF. CDR3 in DNA: TGTGCCAGCAGTTACGGACAGGATGGCTACACCTTC.

The genes are TRBV20-1 and TRBJ2-3; D remains unclear. Germline V lookup: CDR1 DFQATT, CDR2 SNEGSKA (reference sequence). V lost 6 bases, J lost 1 base, and 11 bases lay in between. The CDR3 length is 13 residues. CDR3 nucleotides: TGCAGTGCCCTCCGGGTCGGCACAGATACGCAGTATTTT. Its protein product is CSALRVGTDTQYF.

This clonotype has ten or more counts. The chain combines TRBV3-1 with TRBJ2-1; D call uncertain. V shed 5 bases and J shed 1 base, with 12 bases lying between them. The germline V gene has CDR1 LGHDT and CDR2 YNNKEL (reference sequence). The CDR3 sequence is 15 residues long. The CDR3 region is CASSFTRSSYNEQFF. DNA for the CDR3: TGTGCCAGCAGCTTTACCCGGAGTTCCTACAATGAGCAGTTCTTC.

This chain links TRBV7-2 with TRBJ2-5, with TRBD2 matching over 9 bases. The J call is uncertain, as TRBJ2-7 better fits the DNA end. The CDR3 covers 16 residues. Germline V gives CDR1 SGHTA, CDR2 FQGNSA. The CDR3 is CASSPQGGTSLYEQYF. CDR3 DNA: TGTGCCAGCAGCCCACAAGGAGGGACTAGCCTCTACGAGCAGTACTTC.

This clonotype was recorded a few times. The V gene is TRBV5-6, the J gene TRBJ2-3; 14 bases are shared with TRBD2. The CDR3 consists of 19 residues. J was trimmed by 0 bases and V by 0 bases; bases with no gene match: 6. Per the germline V gene, CDR1 is SGHDT and CDR2 is YYEEEE. CDR3 protein: CASSLGGTSGSASTDTQYF. The CDR3 DNA follows: TGTGCCAGCAGCTTGGGGGGGACTAGCGGGAGCGCAAGCACAGATACGCAGTATTTT.

This clonotype was recorded many times. This chain's CDR3 is CSARDLTGSYEQYF. The CDR3, as DNA: TGCAGTGCTAGAGACCTGACAGGGTCCTACGAGCAGTACTTC. The chain couples TRBV20-1 to TRBJ2-7; 7 nucleotides match TRBD1. Germline V gives CDR1 DFQATT, CDR2 SNEGSKA (reference sequence). The CDR3 is 14 residues long. Losses at the gene ends were 0 bases for V and 1 base for J; bases not matched to a gene: 3.

This clonotype showed up just a few times. V gene TRBV5-1 combines with J gene TRBJ2-6; no definite D call. From germline, CDR1 is SGHRS and CDR2 YFSETQ. This CDR3 is 15 amino acids long. V shed 4 bases and J shed 0 bases, with 8 bases lying between them. CDR3 region: CASSTSRSGANVLTF. The CDR3 nucleotides are TGCGCCAGCAGCACGTCCCGCTCTGGGGCCAACGTCCTGACTTTC.

This clonotype has just a few counts. The chain couples TRBV4-1 to TRBJ2-3; D is perhaps TRBD2 (5 bases). Germline loops: CDR1 MGHRA, CDR2 YSYEKL. V shed 2 bases and J shed 3 bases, with 12 bases lying between them. The CDR3 consists of 15 residues. The CDR3 is CASSQSILATDTQYF. CDR3 sequence (DNA): TGCGCCAGCAGCCAATCAATCCTAGCAACAGATACGCAGTATTTT.

The CDR3 coding sequence is TGCGCCAGCAGCTCAGTACTTAGCGGGAGCTCCTACGAGCAGTACTTC. This codes for CASSSVLSGSSYEQYF. The rearrangement links TRBV5-1 to TRBJ2-7, with TRBD2 matching 9 bases. This CDR3 spans 16 amino acids. Germline V gene sequence: CDR1 SGHRS, CDR2 YFSETQ. With 3 bases clipped from V and 0 bases from J, the junction kept 7 bases outside the gene matches.

This clonotype was seen more than once but under ten times. The chain links TRBV3-1 to TRBJ2-5; 12 nucleotides agree with TRBD2. Germline CDR1 reads LGHDT; CDR2 reads YNNKEL (reference sequence). The CDR3 is made up of 15 amino acids. V was pared by 2 bases and J by 11 bases, with 9 bases of the junction left unmatched. Here the CDR3 reads CASSQLAGGPSEQYF. The CDR3 bases are TGTGCCAGCAGCCAACTAGCGGGGGGGCCCTCTGAGCAGTACTTC.

The J gene is TRBJ1-1, the V gene TRBV9, with 7 bases fitting TRBD1. CDR3 size: 15 residues. The germline V gene encodes CDR1 SGDLS and CDR2 YYNGEE. Losses at the gene ends were 3 bases for V and 0 bases for J; bases not matched to a gene: 5. The CDR3 coding sequence is TGTGCCAGCAGCGGAAGGGGACAGATGAACACTGAAGCTTTCTTT. It yields the protein CASSGRGQMNTEAFF.

In its sample, this clonotype was seen a few times. The chain uses TRBV7-6 and TRBJ1-2; 8 positions match TRBD1. This CDR3 region has 16 residues. With V trimmed by 0 bases and J by 6 bases, 9 bases remained unmatched. CDR1 SGHVS and CDR2 FNYEAQ come from the germline V gene. As DNA, the CDR3 is TGTGCCAGCAGCTTAGCTCCAGGGGGCGCAAAGGATGGCTACACCTTC. This codes for CASSLAPGGAKDGYTF.

DNA for the CDR3: TGTGCCAGCAGGTCAGGTAATAGCAATCAGCCCCAGCATTTT. Translation: CASRSGNSNQPQHF. The genes are TRBV28 and TRBJ1-5, with no clear D. V dropped 6 bases and J dropped 0 bases, with 9 bases sitting between them. Germline loops: CDR1 MDHEN, CDR2 SYDVKM. The CDR3 is 14 amino acids.

In regard to this clonotype: Germline and junction disagree at one end, which may indicate a read error. The rearrangement uses TRBV20-1 and TRBJ2-7; 9 bases map to TRBD2. The CDR3 is 13 residues long. Per germline, CDR1 DFQATT and CDR2 SNEGSKA (reference sequence). This CDR3 is CGAGLASSYEQYF. In DNA form, the CDR3 reads TGCGGTGCTGGACTAGCGAGCTCCTACGAGCAGTACTTC.

The sample holds a few counts of this clonotype. The V call is TRBV12-3 or TRBV12-4, the J call TRBJ2-7; 8 bases match TRBD2. J gave up 0 bases and V 6 bases, and 4 bases lay outside the gene matches. This CDR3 is built from 14 residues. The CDR3, as DNA: TGTGCCAGCAGGCCCGGGACTAGCTCCTACGAGCAGTACTTC. This codes for CASRPGTSSYEQYF.